The 31 T cell receptor beta chains in this list originate from one sample, sequenced in a study of lymphopenia after photon versus proton radiotherapy. Repertoires were generated with immunoSEQ multiplex PCR, while TCRdb's copy carries only in-frame clones and drops some. The sample carries 50,000 to 60,000 clones, under 95% recorded once. The material was peripheral blood, obtained from a patient treated with photon-based radiotherapy. All receptors derive from a woman between 40 and 50 years old with cholangiocarcinoma.

The chain uses TRBV5-4 and TRBJ1-4; D gene uncertain. V was shortened by 0 bases and J by 0 bases, with 12 bases between the two germline ends. In germline, CDR1 is SGHNT, CDR2 YYREEE (reference sequence). The CDR3 spans 17 residues. This CDR3 reads CASSLGAATPTNEKLFF. The CDR3 DNA follows: TGTGCCAGCAGCTTGGGGGCCGCCACTCCAACTAATGAAAAACTGTTTTTT.

V is TRBV18 and J is TRBJ1-1; perhaps TRBD1 as D (5 bases). Trimming left V 6 bases short and J 1 base short, with 9 bases between. Germline CDR1 and CDR2: KGHSH and LQKENI. The CDR3 consists of 13 residues. The CDR3 nucleotides read TGTGCCAGCTCCCCTGGACAGAACACTGAAGCTTTCTTT. Its protein product is CASSPGQNTEAFF.

The chain employs TRBV11-2 and TRBJ2-6; the match to TRBD1 covers 7 bases. V shed 6 bases and J 4 bases; nucleotides not matched to a gene: 15. The CDR3 has 18 residues. CDR1 is SGHAT and CDR2 is FQNNGV in the germline V gene. The CDR3 DNA reads as TGTGCCAGCAGTTCCCGCACGGACAGGAATACCGGGGCCAACGTCCTGACTTTC. Amino acids: CASSSRTDRNTGANVLTF.

The CDR3: CASSDLGRADYGYTF. For the CDR3, the DNA is TGCGCCAGCAGTGATTTAGGCAGGGCGGACTATGGCTACACCTTC. V gene TRBV10-2 combines with J gene TRBJ1-2; TRBD1 might be the D (5 bases). The germline V and J ends were trimmed by 3 bases and 3 bases, with 14 bases remaining between them. Germline CDR1 reads WSHSY; CDR2 reads SAAADI. CDR3 length: 15 amino acids.

The rearrangement uses TRBV6-1 and TRBJ1-5; unclear D gene. The CDR3 is 14 amino acids. Trimming shortened V by 7 bases and J by 0 bases, and 10 bases separated the two germline ends. Germline assignment: CDR1 MNHNS and CDR2 SASEGT. This CDR3 reads CASTAETSNQPQHF. Here the CDR3 DNA reads TGTGCCAGCACAGCTGAAACTAGCAATCAGCCCCAGCATTTT.

The chain uses TRBV5-1 and TRBJ1-1; 7 bases match TRBD1. CDR1 is SGHRS, CDR2 YFSETQ, per germline. This CDR3 is built from 16 residues. The V gene end was trimmed by 0 bases and the J gene end by 0 bases; junction bases not matched to a gene: 5. CDR3 sequence: CASSLVPGGMNTEAFF. The CDR3 region has the DNA TGCGCCAGCAGCTTGGTACCAGGGGGTATGAACACTGAAGCTTTCTTT.

This clone is a singleton in its sample. The chain employs TRBV6-1 and TRBJ1-1; 8 bases match TRBD1. CDR3 length: 13 amino acids. CDR1 MNHNS and CDR2 SASEGT come from the germline V gene. V was pared by 6 bases and J by 0 bases, with 0 bases of the junction left unmatched. The CDR3 loop reads CASRGQVNTEAFF. As DNA, the CDR3 is TGTGCCAGCAGGGGACAGGTGAACACTGAAGCTTTCTTT.

The count of this clone is one. The V and J genes are TRBV7-2 and TRBJ2-7; no reliable D call. Germline CDR1 reads SGHTA; CDR2 reads FQGNSA. V gave up 5 bases and J gave up 0 bases, with 14 bases separating them. The CDR3 runs to 15 residues. CDR3 loop: CASSITGRSSYEQYF. For the CDR3, the DNA is TGTGCCAGCAGCATTACTGGACGGTCCTCCTACGAGCAGTACTTC.

V is TRBV6-1 and J is TRBJ2-1; D perhaps matches TRBD2 (5 bases). The CDR3 contains 15 residues. The germline V gene has CDR1 MNHNS and CDR2 SASEGT. Trimming pared 3 bases from V and 7 bases from J, leaving 16 bases between. The CDR3 coding sequence is TGTGCCAGCAGTGAGCTCCCGGGGTACTCAAATGAGCAGTTCTTC. Its translation is CASSELPGYSNEQFF.

The V call is TRBV27, the J call TRBJ1-4, with 8 bases matching TRBD1. Losses at the gene ends were 7 bases for V and 6 bases for J; bases not matched to a gene: 4. Per the germline V gene, CDR1 is MNHEY and CDR2 is SMNVEV (reference sequence). The CDR3 runs to 13 residues. The CDR3 DNA reads TGTGCCAGCACCGGACAGGGCCATGAAAAACTGTTTTTT. Translating gives CASTGQGHEKLFF.

J is TRBJ2-7 and V is TRBV7-8, with TRBD1 as a possible D gene (6 bases). The CDR3 runs 14 residues. V lost 5 bases to trimming and J lost 3 bases, with 14 bases between them. CDR1 and CDR2 (germline): SGHVS, FQNEAQ. The CDR3 DNA follows: TGTGCCAGCAGCCCCCCCGACAGGAGCTACGAGCAGTACTTC. This encodes CASSPPDRSYEQYF.

This clone was counted a single time. The J gene is TRBJ1-1, the V gene TRBV7-9; no reliable D call. The CDR3 extends over 12 amino acids. Germline CDR1 is SEHNR and CDR2 is FQNEAQ (reference sequence). V shed 7 bases and J shed 0 bases, with 6 bases lying between them. Here the CDR3 reads CASNLMNTEAFF. The CDR3 DNA follows: TGTGCCAGCAATCTCATGAACACTGAAGCTTTCTTT.

The chain links TRBV18 to TRBJ1-4, with 9 bases identical to TRBD1. This CDR3 has 14 residues. V was clipped by 2 bases and J by 6 bases; unmatched bases: 1. Per germline, CDR1 KGHSH and CDR2 LQKENI. Here the CDR3 DNA reads TGTGCCAGCTCACCAAGACAGGGGGATGAAAAACTGTTTTTT. Its protein product is CASSPRQGDEKLFF. The full variable domain, its missing parts supplied by reference TRBV18 and TRBJ1-4, is NAGVMQNPRHLVRRRGQEARLRCSPMKGHSHVYWYRQLPEEGLKFMVYLQKENIIDESGMPKERFSAEFPKEGPSILRIQQVVRGDSAAYFCASSPRQGDEKLFFGSGTQLSVL.

This chain connects TRBV5-1 to TRBJ2-3, with D perhaps TRBD1 (6 bases). This CDR3 contains 14 residues. Germline V gives CDR1 SGHRS, CDR2 YFSETQ. V gave up 3 bases and J gave up 4 bases, with 12 bases separating them. The CDR3 sequence: CASSWGPGPDTQYF. In DNA form, the CDR3 reads TGCGCCAGCAGCTGGGGGCCAGGCCCAGATACGCAGTATTTT.

The chain links TRBV6-5 to TRBJ1-6; maybe TRBD1 (6 bases). Trimming removed 5 bases from V and 12 bases from J, with 11 bases in between. The CDR3 spans 12 residues. CDR1 is MNHEY and CDR2 is SVGAGI in the germline V gene. CDR3 loop: CASSEGGLPLHF. The CDR3 DNA reads TGTGCCAGCAGTGAAGGGGGGTTACCCCTCCACTTT.

This rearrangement joins TRBV7-8 to TRBJ2-3; D gene uncertain. Trimming left V 2 bases short and J 6 bases short, with 6 bases between. CDR3 length: 12 residues. Germline CDR1 SGHVS, CDR2 FQNEAQ. This CDR3 reads CASSLQTDTQYF. In nucleotides, the CDR3 is TGTGCCAGCAGCTTACAAACTGATACGCAGTATTTT.

A word on this clone: The junction departs from the called germline gene at one end, perhaps through a read error. The rearrangement links TRBV6-5 to TRBJ2-7; D gene ambiguous. Germline lookup yields CDR1 MNHEY and CDR2 SVGAGI. The CDR3 loop spans 13 amino acids. CDR3 protein: CAISEILAIEQYF. Written as DNA, the CDR3 is TGTGCCATCAGTGAAATATTGGCGATCGAGCAGTACTTC.

The J gene is TRBJ2-3, the V gene TRBV10-3; maybe TRBD2 (6 bases). Germline CDR1 and CDR2: ENHRY and SYGVKD. The V gene lost 0 bases and the J gene lost 2 bases, with 9 bases spanning the gap. The CDR3 length is 15 residues. CDR3 sequence reads: CAISESGLLTDTQYF. In DNA, the CDR3 is TGTGCCATCAGTGAGTCGGGACTTCTCACAGATACGCAGTATTTT.

The rearrangement links TRBV12-5 to TRBJ1-1; 9 bases are a match to TRBD1. The J segment lost 1 base and the V segment lost 5 bases, leaving 5 bases of the junction unmatched. Germline lookup yields CDR1 LGHNT and CDR2 FRNRAP. The CDR3 has 15 residues. CDR3 bases: TGTGCTAGTGGTCCCCCGGGACAGGGGAACACTGAAGCTTTCTTT. It is translated as CASGPPGQGNTEAFF.

The chain uses TRBV11-3 and TRBJ1-1; 10 bases map to TRBD1. The germline V gene encodes CDR1 SGHNT and CDR2 YENEEA. Germline trimming cut 5 bases from V and 11 bases from J; bases unmatched to any gene: 5. This CDR3 spans 12 amino acids. The CDR3 DNA follows: TGTGCCAGCAGCCGGACAGGGGGGCGGGCTTTCTTT. It codes for CASSRTGGRAFF.

V is TRBV9 and J is TRBJ1-3, with D perhaps TRBD1 (5 bases). Between the trimmed V and J ends, which lost 3 bases and 4 bases, there was a span of 11 bases. Germline V lookup: CDR1 SGDLS, CDR2 YYNGEE. CDR3 length equals 14 residues. The chain's CDR3 is CASSAVGGGNTIYF. DNA for the CDR3: TGTGCCAGCAGCGCCGTTGGGGGAGGAAACACCATATATTTT. The complete variable domain, with remaining parts taken from reference TRBV9 and TRBJ1-3, reads DSGVTQTPKHLITATGQRVTLRCSPRSGDLSVYWYQQSLDQGLQFLIQYYNGEERAKGNILERFSAQQFPDLHSELNLSSLELGDSALYFCASSAVGGGNTIYFGEGSWLTVV.

The chain has TRBV19 and TRBJ1-1; D is possibly TRBD1 (5 bases). The CDR3 totals 15 residues. Germline V gene data show CDR1 as LNHDA and CDR2 as SQIVND (reference sequence). V was clipped by 9 bases and J by 5 bases, with 22 bases between them. The CDR3 DNA reads as TGTGCCAGCTCGACAGAGGGGTTACGATCTACTGAAGCTTTCTTT. It is translated as CASSTEGLRSTEAFF.

The chain has TRBV6-5 and TRBJ1-1, with D maybe TRBD1 (5 bases). CDR1 is MNHEY and CDR2 is SVGAGI in the germline V gene. Trimming took off 4 bases at V and 5 bases at J, with 14 bases between the two ends. There are 14 residues in the CDR3. CDR3 sequence reads: CASSFRQGGTEAFF. The CDR3 coding sequence is TGTGCCAGCAGTTTTCGTCAGGGAGGTACTGAAGCTTTCTTT.

CDR3 DNA sequence: TGCGCCAGCAGCCCCACTTCAGACGCAACTAATGAAAAACTGTTTTTT. This gives the protein CASSPTSDATNEKLFF. This chain connects TRBV4-3 to TRBJ1-4; D remains unclear. Trimming left V 4 bases short and J 0 bases short, with 12 bases between. CDR1 is LGHNA, CDR2 YSLEER, per germline. The CDR3 runs to 16 residues.

The CDR3 loop is CASSSWGGTDTQYF. CDR3 DNA: TGTGCCAGCAGTTCCTGGGGCGGCACAGATACGCAGTATTTT. The rearrangement links TRBV6-5 to TRBJ2-3; D might be TRBD1 (5 bases). Germline values: CDR1 MNHEY, CDR2 SVGAGI. The CDR3 is 14 amino acids. V lost 4 bases to trimming and J lost 1 base, with 9 bases between them.

The chain carries TRBV7-8 and TRBJ2-7; D not certain. Germline assignment: CDR1 SGHVS and CDR2 FQNEAQ. V dropped 4 bases and J dropped 0 bases, with 10 bases sitting between them. The CDR3 has 14 amino acids. The CDR3 is CASSSSQLSYEQYF. The CDR3 bases are TGTGCCAGCAGCTCGTCACAGCTCTCCTACGAGCAGTACTTC.

The V gene is TRBV5-1, the J gene TRBJ1-3, with D unclear. The CDR3 has 15 residues. Germline V gene lookup returns CDR1 SGHRS and CDR2 YFSETQ. V lost 3 bases and J 0 bases, leaving 10 bases between the germline ends. The CDR3, as DNA: TGCGCCAGCAGCTCGGAGGGCCTCTCTGGAAACACCATATATTTT. Its translation is CASSSEGLSGNTIYF. The complete variable domain, with remaining parts taken from reference TRBV5-1 and TRBJ1-3, reads KAGVTQTPRYLIKTRGQQVTLSCSPISGHRSVSWYQQTPGQGLQFLFEYFSETQRNKGNFPGRFSGRQFSNSRSEMNVSTLELGDSALYLCASSSEGLSGNTIYFGEGSWLTVV.

This chain connects TRBV5-4 to TRBJ1-1, with D maybe TRBD1 (6 bases). Looked up from germline, CDR1 is SGHNT and CDR2 is YYREEE (reference sequence). V was cut by 4 bases and J by 10 bases, with 17 bases left in between. The length of the CDR3 is 13 residues. The CDR3 DNA sequence: TGTGCCAGCAGCGCGGACAGTTTAACGGGAGCTTTCTTT. This sequence encodes CASSADSLTGAFF.

Worth noting for this clone: An end of the junction does not agree with germline; a read error may underlie this. J is TRBJ1-2 and V is TRBV11-2; a possible D gene is TRBD1 (6 bases). This CDR3 has 13 amino acids. The V gene's germline CDR1 is SGHAT and CDR2 FQNNGV. CDR3 DNA sequence: TGTGCCAGCAGCTTAGAAAGGGGGACTGCCCAGGACTTC. It is translated as CASSLERGTAQDF.

This rearrangement joins TRBV6-6 to TRBJ1-1, with 7 bases aligning to TRBD1. The V segment lost 6 bases and the J segment 5 bases; nucleotides outside the gene matches: 6. The length of the CDR3 is 13 residues. Germline V gene lookup returns CDR1 MNHNY and CDR2 SVGAGI (reference sequence). The CDR3 DNA follows: TGTGCCAGCAGCACAGGGACAGCAACTGAAGCTTTCTTT. This gives the protein CASSTGTATEAFF.

V usage is TRBV27 and J usage is TRBJ2-1; 11 bases are a match to TRBD2. Germline-derived CDR1 and CDR2 are MNHEY and SMNVEV (reference sequence). The CDR3 is 16 amino acids. With 3 bases clipped from V and 5 bases from J, the junction kept 6 bases outside the gene matches. The CDR3 region has the DNA TGTGCCAGCAGTTTCGGACTAGCGGGTGGGAACAATGAGCAGTTCTTC. It is translated as CASSFGLAGGNNEQFF.